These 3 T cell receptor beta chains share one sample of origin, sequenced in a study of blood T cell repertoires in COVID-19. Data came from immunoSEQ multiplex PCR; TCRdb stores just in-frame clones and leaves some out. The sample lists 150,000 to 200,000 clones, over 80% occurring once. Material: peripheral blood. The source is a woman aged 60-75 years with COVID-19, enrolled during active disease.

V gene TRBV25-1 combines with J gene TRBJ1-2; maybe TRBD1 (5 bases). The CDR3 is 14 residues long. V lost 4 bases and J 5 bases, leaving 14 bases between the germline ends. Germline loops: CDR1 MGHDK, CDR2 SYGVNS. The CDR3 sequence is CASSGGLSWYGYTF. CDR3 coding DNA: TGTGCCAGCAGTGGGGGACTATCCTGGTATGGCTACACCTTC.

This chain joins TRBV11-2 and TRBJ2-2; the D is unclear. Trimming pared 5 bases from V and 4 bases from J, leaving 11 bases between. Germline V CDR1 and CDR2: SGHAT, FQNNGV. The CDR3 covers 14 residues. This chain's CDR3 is CASSREQSTGELFF. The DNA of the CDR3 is TGTGCCAGCAGCCGCGAACAGAGCACCGGGGAGCTGTTTTTT.

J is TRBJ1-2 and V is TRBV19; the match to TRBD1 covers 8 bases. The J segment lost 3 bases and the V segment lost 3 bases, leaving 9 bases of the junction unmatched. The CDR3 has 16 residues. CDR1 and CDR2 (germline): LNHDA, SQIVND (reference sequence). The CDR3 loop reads CASSISPPDRDYGYTF. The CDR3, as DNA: TGTGCCAGTAGTATCTCCCCGCCGGACAGGGACTATGGCTACACCTTC.